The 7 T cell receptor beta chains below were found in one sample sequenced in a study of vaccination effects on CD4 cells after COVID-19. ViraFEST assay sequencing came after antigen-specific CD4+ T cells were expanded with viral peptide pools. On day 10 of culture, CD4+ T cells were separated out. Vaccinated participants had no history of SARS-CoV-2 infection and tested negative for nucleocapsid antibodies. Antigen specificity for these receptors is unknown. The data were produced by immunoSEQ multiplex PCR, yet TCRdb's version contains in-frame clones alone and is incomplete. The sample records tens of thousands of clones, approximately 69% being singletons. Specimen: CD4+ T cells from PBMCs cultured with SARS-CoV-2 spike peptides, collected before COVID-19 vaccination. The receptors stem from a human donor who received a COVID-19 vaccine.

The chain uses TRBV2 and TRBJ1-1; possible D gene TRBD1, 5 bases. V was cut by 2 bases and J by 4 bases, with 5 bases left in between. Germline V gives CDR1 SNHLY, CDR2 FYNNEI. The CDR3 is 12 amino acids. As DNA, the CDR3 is TGTGCCAGCAGTGAAAGGGGCACTGAAGCTTTCTTT. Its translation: CASSERGTEAFF.

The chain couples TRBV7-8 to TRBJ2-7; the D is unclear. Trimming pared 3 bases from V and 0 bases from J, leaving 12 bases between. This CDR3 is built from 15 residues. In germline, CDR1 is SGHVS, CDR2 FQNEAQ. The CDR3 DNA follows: TGTGCCAGCAGCTTGAGGCGCGGTAACTCCTACGAGCAGTACTTC. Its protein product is CASSLRRGNSYEQYF.

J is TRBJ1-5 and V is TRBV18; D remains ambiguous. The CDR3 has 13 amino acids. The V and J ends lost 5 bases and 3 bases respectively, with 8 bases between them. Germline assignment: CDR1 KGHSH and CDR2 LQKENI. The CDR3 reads CASSTEINQPQHF. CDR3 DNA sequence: TGTGCCAGCTCAACAGAAATCAATCAGCCCCAGCATTTT.

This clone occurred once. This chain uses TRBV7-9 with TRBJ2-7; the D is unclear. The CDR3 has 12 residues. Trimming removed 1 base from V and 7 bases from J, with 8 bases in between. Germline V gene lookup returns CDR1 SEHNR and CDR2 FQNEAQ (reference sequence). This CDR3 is CASSLDYREQYF. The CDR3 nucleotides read TGTGCCAGCAGCTTAGATTACCGGGAGCAGTACTTC. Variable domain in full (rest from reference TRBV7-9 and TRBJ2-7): DTGVSQNPRHKITKRGQNVTFRCDPISEHNRLYWYRQTLGQGPEFLTYFQNEAQLEKSRLLSDRFSAERPKGSFSTLEIQRTEQGDSAMYLCASSLDYREQYFGPGTRLTVT.

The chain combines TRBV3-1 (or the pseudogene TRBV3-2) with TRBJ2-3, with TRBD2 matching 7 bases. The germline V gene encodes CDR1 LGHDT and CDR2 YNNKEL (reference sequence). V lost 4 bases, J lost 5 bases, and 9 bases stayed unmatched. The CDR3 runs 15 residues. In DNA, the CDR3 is TGTGCCAGCAGCCTAGGACTAGTTCCCTTAGATACGCAGTATTTT. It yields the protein CASSLGLVPLDTQYF.

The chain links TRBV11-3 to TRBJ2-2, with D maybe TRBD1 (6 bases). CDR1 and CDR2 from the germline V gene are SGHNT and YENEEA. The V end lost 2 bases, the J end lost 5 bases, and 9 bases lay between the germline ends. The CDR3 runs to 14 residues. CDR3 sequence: CASSLQQGTGELFF. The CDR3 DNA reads TGTGCCAGCAGCTTACAACAGGGTACCGGGGAGCTGTTTTTT.

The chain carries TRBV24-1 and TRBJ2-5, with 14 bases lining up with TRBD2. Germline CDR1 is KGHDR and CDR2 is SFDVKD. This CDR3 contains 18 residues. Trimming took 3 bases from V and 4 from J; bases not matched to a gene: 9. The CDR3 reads CATSDTGTSGGLRETQYF. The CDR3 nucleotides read TGTGCCACCAGTGATACCGGGACTAGCGGGGGATTGAGAGAGACCCAGTACTTC.